These T cell receptor beta chains were read from a single sample in a study of T cell repertoires in cytomegalovirus infection. TCRdb reanalysed the reads using MiXCR and keeps one entry per CDR3 protein. The sample shows about 210,000 distinct CDR3 sequences, 6% to 8% of them seen only once. Sequencing was carried out using PBMCs. The source of these receptors is a human donor in good health (CMV status not recorded). Some clones in this sample may be carry-over from other donors' samples. Both conserved end residues are part of each CDR3. D genes are given only for firm matches. Part of the rows lack a size; the others show once, few, many or a class for expanded clones.

cdr3_nt cdr3_aa j_call v_call d_call clone_size
TGCGCCAGCAGTCACTCGGACAGGGATTACGAGCAGTACTTC CASSHSDRDYEQYF TRBJ2-7 TRBV23-1 TRBD1 many
TGTGCCAGCAGCCAGCAGGGGGCTGGAAACACCATATATTTT CASSQQGAGNTIYF TRBJ1-3 TRBV7-8 TRBD1 many
TGTGCCAGCAGCTTAGGGCAGGAAAATCAGCCCCAGCATTTT CASSLGQENQPQHF TRBJ1-5 TRBV13 . many
TGTGCCAGCAGTCTACGGGAGGTGTCCCAGCATTTT CASSLREVSQHF TRBJ1-5 TRBV6-2/TRBV6-3 . many
TGTGCCAGCAGTTCGGGGGGGCCGCACACTGAAGCTTTCTTT CASSSGGPHTEAFF TRBJ1-1 TRBV28 . .
TGTGCCAGCAGTTTGCGGACTAGCGGGGGGGCCAATGAGCAGTTCTTC CASSLRTSGGANEQFF TRBJ2-1 TRBV27 TRBD2 .
TGTGCCAGCAGCTTAAGGACGAACACCGGGGAGCTGTTTTTT CASSLRTNTGELFF TRBJ2-2 TRBV7-9 . many
TGTGCCAGCAGTTTGAATGGACAGGGGGGAACTGAAGCTTTCTTT CASSLNGQGGTEAFF TRBJ1-1 TRBV28 TRBD1 many
TGTGCCAGCAGTTCGGGGACGGCGGGCACTGAAGCTTTCTTT CASSSGTAGTEAFF TRBJ1-1 TRBV12-3/TRBV12-4 . few
TGCAGTGCTAGAGTAGCGGGGGGCACAGATACGCAGTATTTT CSARVAGGTDTQYF TRBJ2-3 TRBV20-1 TRBD2 many
TGTGCCAGCAGTTGGACAGGGTGGACCGGGGAGCTGTTTTTT CASSWTGWTGELFF TRBJ2-2 TRBV6-2/TRBV6-3 TRBD1 many
TGCAGCGTTGCTTGGGGCGCGGGTAATTCACCCCTCCACTTT CSVAWGAGNSPLHF TRBJ1-6 TRBV29-1 . .
TGTGCCAGCAGCCCCGGGACTAGCGGAGAGACCCAGTACTTC CASSPGTSGETQYF TRBJ2-5 TRBV7-3 TRBD2 many
TGTGCCAGCAGCCAAGATCTGGTAGCGTTAACTGAAGCTTTCTTT CASSQDLVALTEAFF TRBJ1-1 TRBV4-2 . many
TGTGCCAGCAGTGAAATAAACCTAGCGGGGGGAGGAGGAGAGACCCAGTACTTC CASSEINLAGGGGETQYF TRBJ2-5 TRBV2 TRBD2 many
TGCGCCAGCAGCTTGGCCGGTGGGGAGGCAGGCACTGAAGCTTTCTTT CASSLAGGEAGTEAFF TRBJ1-1 TRBV5-1 . many
TGTGCCAGCTCGTCGCCGGGACTCCCCTACAATGAGCAGTTCTTC CASSSPGLPYNEQFF TRBJ2-1 TRBV18 . .
TGTGCCTGGAGTGTAAAAGCTGTAGATACGCAGTATTTT CAWSVKAVDTQYF TRBJ2-3 TRBV30 . .
TGTGCCAGCAGTTTTATGGGGGGGCAGGGTGAAGCTTTCTTT CASSFMGGQGEAFF TRBJ1-1 TRBV12-3/TRBV12-4 . many
TGTGCCAGCAGCTTTTTCGGGCAGTTCTATAGCAATCAGCCCCAGCATTTT CASSFFGQFYSNQPQHF TRBJ1-5 TRBV7-2 . many
TGTGCCAGCAAGAAGGCTCAACCCGAGGAAAAACTGTTTTTT CASKKAQPEEKLFF TRBJ1-4 TRBV2 . many
TGTGCCAGCAGCAGCAGGGGGGGCGGTAGCTATGGCTACACCTTC CASSSRGGGSYGYTF TRBJ1-2 TRBV6-5 TRBD1 few
TGTGCCAGCAGCGGGGAGCCGGCAGATACGCAGTATTTT CASSGEPADTQYF TRBJ2-3 TRBV5-4 . many
TGCGCCAGCAGCTTGGGACAGCCCCAAGAGACCCAGTACTTC CASSLGQPQETQYF TRBJ2-5 TRBV5-1 . .
TGTGCCAGCAGTGGGAGGGGTTCAGGGGGACTCTACGAGCAGTACTTC CASSGRGSGGLYEQYF TRBJ2-7 TRBV28 . many
TGTGCCAGCAGCCAGGGGAGCGGTGAAAAACTGTTTTTT CASSQGSGEKLFF TRBJ1-4 TRBV3-1 . many
TGTGCCAGCAGCTACTACAGGGGAGGTGAAACTGAAGCTTTCTTT CASSYYRGGETEAFF TRBJ1-1 TRBV7-8 TRBD1 many
TGTGCCAGCAGCGCCCGCGGTTTGTCCTACGAGCAGTACTTC CASSARGLSYEQYF TRBJ2-7 TRBV7-2 . many
TGTGCCAGTAGTATCGCGGGGAACTATGGCTACACCTTC CASSIAGNYGYTF TRBJ1-2 TRBV19 . many
TGTGCCAGCAGCTCCGGGACAGCAGGCTACGAGCAGTACTTC CASSSGTAGYEQYF TRBJ2-7 TRBV7-2 TRBD1 many
TGCGCCAGCAGCTTAACTGGTACGGCCTATGGCTACACCTTC CASSLTGTAYGYTF TRBJ1-2 TRBV5-1 . many
TGTGCCAGCAGCTTGCCAACTAATGAAAAACTGTTTTTT CASSLPTNEKLFF TRBJ1-4 TRBV7-2 . many
TGTGCCAGCAGCCAAGATGCCACCAGACTAACCGGGGAGCTGTTTTTT CASSQDATRLTGELFF TRBJ2-2 TRBV14 . many
TGTGCCAGCAGCGCCTGGACAGGGTACCTCTACACCTTC CASSAWTGYLYTF TRBJ1-2 TRBV7-2 TRBD1 many